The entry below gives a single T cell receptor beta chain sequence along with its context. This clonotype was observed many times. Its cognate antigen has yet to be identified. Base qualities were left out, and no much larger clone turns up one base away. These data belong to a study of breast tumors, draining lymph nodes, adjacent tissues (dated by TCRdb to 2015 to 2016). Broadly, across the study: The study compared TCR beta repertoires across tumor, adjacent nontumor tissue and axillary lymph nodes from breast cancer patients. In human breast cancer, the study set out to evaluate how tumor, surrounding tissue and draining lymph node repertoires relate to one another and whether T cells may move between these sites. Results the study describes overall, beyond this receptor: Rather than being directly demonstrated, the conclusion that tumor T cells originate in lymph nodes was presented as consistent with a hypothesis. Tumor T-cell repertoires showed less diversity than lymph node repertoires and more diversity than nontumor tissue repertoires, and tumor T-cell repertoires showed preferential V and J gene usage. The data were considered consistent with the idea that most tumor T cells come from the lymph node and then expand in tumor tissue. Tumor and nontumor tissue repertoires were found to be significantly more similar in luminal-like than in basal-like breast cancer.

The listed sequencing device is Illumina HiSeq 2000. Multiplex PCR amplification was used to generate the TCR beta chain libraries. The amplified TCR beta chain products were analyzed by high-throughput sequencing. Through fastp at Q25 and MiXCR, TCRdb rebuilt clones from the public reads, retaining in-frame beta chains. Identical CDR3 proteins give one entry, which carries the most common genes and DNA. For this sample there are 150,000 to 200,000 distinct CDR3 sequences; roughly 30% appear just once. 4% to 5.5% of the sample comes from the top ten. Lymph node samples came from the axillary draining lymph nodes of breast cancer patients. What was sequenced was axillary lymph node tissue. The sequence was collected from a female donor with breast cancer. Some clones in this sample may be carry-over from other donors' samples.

The CDR3 region: CASSLAVLAGGRGDTQYF. The base sequence is TGCGCCAGCAGCTTGGCCGTCCTAGCGGGGGGGCGTGGAGATACGCAGTATTTT. Here the chain combines TRBV5-1 and TRBJ2-3; 12 bases in between match TRBD2. Including cysteine and phenylalanine, the CDR3 has 18 amino acids. Left in the record is the CDR3 DNA by itself, 54 bases read in frame from the first base. CDR1 is given as SGHRS and CDR2 as YFSETQ, both from the germline V gene. Trimming accounts for 0 bases at V and 5 bases at J, while the number of junction bases matched to no gene is 10.